Presented here are 18 T cell receptor beta chains from one specimen sequenced in a study of blood T cell repertoires in COVID-19. Measured with immunoSEQ multiplex PCR; TCRdb has only the in-frame clones, and not every one. Of 300,000 to 400,000 clones listed, about 90% are singletons. Sequencing input: peripheral blood. These receptors were obtained from a woman in her seventies with COVID-19, enrolled during active disease.

V and J are TRBV11-2 and TRBJ2-7; 7 bases match TRBD1. This CDR3 has 14 amino acids. Germline loops: CDR1 SGHAT, CDR2 FQNNGV. The V segment lost 6 bases and the J segment 4 bases; nucleotides outside the gene matches: 9. In nucleotides, the CDR3 is TGTGCCAGCAGTATAGACAGGGTCGTTTACGAGCAGTACTTC. It translates to CASSIDRVVYEQYF. The full variable domain, rest sourced from reference TRBV11-2 and TRBJ2-7, is EAGVAQSPRYKIIEKRQSVAFWCNPISGHATLYWYQQILGQGPKLLIQFQNNGVVDDSQLPKDRFSAERLKGVDSTLKIQPAKLEDSAVYLCASSIDRVVYEQYFGPGTRLTVT.

This clone was observed once. The V gene is TRBV2, the J gene TRBJ1-6; no definite D call. V was cut by 2 bases and J by 13 bases, with 12 bases left in between. CDR1 SNHLY and CDR2 FYNNEI come from the germline V gene. There are 13 residues in the CDR3. Written as DNA, the CDR3 is TGTGCCAGCAGTGAATACGCAGCGGTTCCCCTCCACTTT. This encodes CASSEYAAVPLHF. The full variable domain, in which reference TRBV2 and TRBJ1-6 provide the parts outside the CDR3, is EPEVTQTPSHQVTQMGQEVILRCVPISNHLYFYWYRQILGQKVEFLVSFYNNEISEKSEIFDDQFSVERPDGSNFTLKIRSTKLEDSAMYFCASSEYAAVPLHFGNGTRLTVT.

The chain recombines TRBV9 with TRBJ1-3; D is ambiguous. CDR1 and CDR2 from the germline V gene are SGDLS and YYNGEE. The V and J ends lost 0 bases and 2 bases respectively, with 9 bases between them. CDR3 length: 15 residues. The DNA for the CDR3 is TGTGCCAGCAGCGTAGAACTGTCGGCTGGAAACACCATATATTTT. It codes for CASSVELSAGNTIYF.

This chain uses TRBV7-8 with TRBJ1-2; D ambiguous. The germline gives CDR1 SGHVS, CDR2 FQNEAQ. The V end lost 6 bases, the J end lost 8 bases, and 16 bases lay between the germline ends. This CDR3 contains 13 residues. CDR3 sequence: CASSPDGPGGYTF. In nucleotides, the CDR3 is TGTGCCAGCAGTCCGGACGGCCCGGGGGGCTACACCTTC.

The chain combines TRBV2 with TRBJ2-3, with D possibly being TRBD2 (6 bases). The germline gives CDR1 SNHLY, CDR2 FYNNEI. CDR3 length equals 14 residues. V shed 4 bases and J shed 6 bases, with 14 bases lying between them. CDR3 coding DNA: TGTGCCAGCAGTGGGGGACTGCTCTCGGATACGCAGTATTTT. Its protein is CASSGGLLSDTQYF.

To note about this clone: The conserved final phenylalanine or tryptophan is absent from the CDR3, which likely points to a read error. It is unclear where the CDR3 begins or ends on the DNA, so no DNA is shown, and the CDR3 is as TCRdb lists it. V usage is TRBV12-3 or TRBV12-4 and J usage is TRBJ1-3; the table's D call TRBD1 went unverified against the DNA. The CDR3 spans 8 amino acids, including both terminal residues. The CDR3 protein is CASRSGGI.

The V call is TRBV11-1, the J call TRBJ2-3; 9 nucleotides line up with TRBD2. The germline V gene has CDR1 SGHAT and CDR2 FQDESV (reference sequence). The junction had 7 bases not matched to a gene; V was cut back by 4 bases and J by 2 bases. This CDR3 region has 16 residues. CDR3 sequence: CASSSGERGVTDTQYF. The DNA for the CDR3 is TGTGCCAGCAGCTCTGGGGAGCGGGGGGTCACAGATACGCAGTATTTT.

The gene calls are TRBV6-5 and TRBJ2-5; 7 positions agree with TRBD2. This CDR3 spans 14 amino acids. The germline V gene encodes CDR1 MNHEY and CDR2 SVGAGI. The ends lost 5 bases at V and 5 bases at J; junction bases unmatched: 8. The CDR3 DNA sequence: TGTGCCAGCAGTCCTCGGGGGGTATATGAGACCCAGTACTTC. Translation: CASSPRGVYETQYF.

The chain is built from TRBV19 and TRBJ1-1; 11 bases are shared with TRBD1. V lost 6 bases to trimming and J lost 2 bases; unmatched junction nucleotides: 2. Germline CDR1 reads LNHDA; CDR2 reads SQIVND (reference sequence). CDR3 length: 14 residues. CDR3 sequence reads: CASSWTGGNTEAFF. The CDR3 bases are TGTGCCAGTAGCTGGACAGGGGGCAACACTGAAGCTTTCTTT.

The J gene is TRBJ2-1, the V gene TRBV2, with D maybe TRBD1 (5 bases). The V gene's germline CDR1 is SNHLY and CDR2 FYNNEI. The CDR3 has 13 amino acids. Trimming stripped 10 bases from V and 5 bases from J, with 15 bases between. The CDR3 loop is CATTPGLDNEQFF. The CDR3 DNA reads as TGTGCCACTACGCCAGGGCTCGACAATGAGCAGTTCTTC.

This clone was observed a few times. The rearrangement uses TRBV19 and TRBJ1-2; 7 bases are shared with TRBD1. V gave up 7 bases and J gave up 3 bases; unmatched junction bases: 11. Germline V gene lookup returns CDR1 LNHDA and CDR2 SQIVND (reference sequence). The CDR3 extends over 15 amino acids. The CDR3, as DNA: TGTGCCAGTAACGTCCGGCAAGGGGGCCACTATGGCTACACCTTC. Protein: CASNVRQGGHYGYTF.

The chain has TRBV27 and TRBJ2-3; maybe TRBD2 (7 bases). Trimming removed 5 bases at V and 2 bases at J, with 20 bases between. Germline V gene lookup returns CDR1 MNHEY and CDR2 SMNVEV (reference sequence). There are 17 residues in the CDR3. This CDR3 reads CASSPRLAGAITDTQYF. CDR3 sequence (DNA): TGTGCCAGCAGTCCCAGACTTGCGGGGGCTATCACAGATACGCAGTATTTT.

The chain recombines TRBV14 with TRBJ1-2; TRBD1 aligns across 11 bases. The CDR3 consists of 18 residues. Trimming at V came to 0 bases and at J to 2 bases, leaving 8 bases not matched to a gene. CDR1 and CDR2 (germline): SGHDN, FVKESK. CDR3 region: CASSQERGQGATNYGYTF. CDR3 nucleotide sequence: TGTGCCAGCAGCCAAGAGCGAGGACAGGGGGCTACGAACTATGGCTACACCTTC.

The chain has TRBV28 and TRBJ1-2; D is unresolved. Deletions cut 3 bases from V and 8 bases from J, with 19 bases between. This CDR3 spans 15 amino acids. Germline values: CDR1 MDHEN, CDR2 SYDVKM. In DNA form, the CDR3 reads TGTGCCAGCAGTTTTAGTTCGGCCCCCGGGAGGGGCTACACCTTC. As protein: CASSFSSAPGRGYTF.

The table lists this clone with a count of one. The V gene is TRBV5-6, the J gene TRBJ1-2, with TRBD1 as a possible D gene (6 bases). There are 14 residues in the CDR3. Germline loops: CDR1 SGHDT, CDR2 YYEEEE. The V and J ends lost 0 bases and 6 bases respectively, with 12 bases between them. CDR3 sequence: CASSLVVAGDGYTF. The CDR3 DNA is TGTGCCAGCAGCTTGGTTGTGGCAGGGGATGGCTACACCTTC.

This clone was found a few times. At the DNA level, this CDR3 is encoded by other sequences in the same sample as well. The V gene is TRBV10-3, the J gene TRBJ1-1, with TRBD1 matching 7 bases. This CDR3 is 14 amino acids long. V gave up 4 bases and J gave up 2 bases; unmatched junction bases: 4. Germline V gives CDR1 ENHRY, CDR2 SYGVKD. The CDR3 nucleotides read TGTGCCATCAGTGGGACAGGTCTTAACACTGAAGCTTTCTTT. Residues: CAISGTGLNTEAFF.

The gene calls are TRBV2 and TRBJ2-3; the D gene is possibly TRBD1 (6 bases). Trimming shortened V by 5 bases and J by 2 bases, and 14 bases separated the two germline ends. This CDR3 spans 15 amino acids. CDR1 SNHLY and CDR2 FYNNEI come from the germline V gene. CDR3 sequence reads: CASSSDSLDTDTQYF. In DNA, the CDR3 is TGTGCCAGCAGTTCGGACAGTCTAGACACAGATACGCAGTATTTT.

The chain carries TRBV2 and TRBJ1-2; TRBD1 is a possible D gene (5 bases). The CDR3 has 15 amino acids. The V end was cut by 0 bases, the J end by 4 bases, with 12 bases between. CDR1 is SNHLY, CDR2 FYNNEI, per germline. The CDR3 nucleotides read TGTGCCAGCAGTGAAGCGCTTGGGGCCTCCTATGGCTACACCTTC. Protein sequence: CASSEALGASYGYTF.